This TCR beta chain is from a study of response to subunit inactivated influenza vaccine. Study conclusions and caveats: The authors put forward the suggestion that each seasonal influenza vaccination may bring in only a limited number of new T cells.

TCRdb reprocessed the RT-PCR reads with MiXCR, giving one entry per CDR3 protein. The sample yields fewer than 650,000 distinct CDR3 sequences, around 13% seen once. This clonotype has a handful of counts. Its antigen is not known. The CDR3 covers 15 residues. Trimming cost V 7 bases and J 7 bases; bases outside gene matches: 15. Germline values: CDR1 DFQATT, CDR2 SNEGSKA (reference sequence). The rearrangement joins TRBV20-1 to TRBJ2-7; 11 bases line up with TRBD1. The clonotype comes from a man in his fifties who received an inactivated influenza vaccine. Sequences were derived from PBMCs from blood, sampled roughly 48 days after vaccination. CDR3 amino acids: CSGPVGQGASGEQYF. CDR3 in DNA: TGCAGTGGGCCTGTAGGACAGGGGGCGTCGGGGGAGCAGTACTTC.